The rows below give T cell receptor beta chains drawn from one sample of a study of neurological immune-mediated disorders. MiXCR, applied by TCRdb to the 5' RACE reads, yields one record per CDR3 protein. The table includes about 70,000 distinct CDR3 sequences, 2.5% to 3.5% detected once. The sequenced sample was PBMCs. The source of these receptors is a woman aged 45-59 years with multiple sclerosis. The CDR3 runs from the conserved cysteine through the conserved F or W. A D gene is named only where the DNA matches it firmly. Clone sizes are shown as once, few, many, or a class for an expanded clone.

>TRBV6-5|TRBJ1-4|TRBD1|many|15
CASRKTGGSNEKLFF
TGTGCCAGCAGAAAAACAGGGGGCTCTAATGAAAAACTGTTTTTT
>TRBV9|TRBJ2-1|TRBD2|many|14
CASSGTSANNEQFF
TGTGCCAGCAGCGGGACTAGCGCGAACAATGAGCAGTTCTTC
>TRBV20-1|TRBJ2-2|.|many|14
CSASEAAGVGELFF
TGCAGTGCTAGCGAGGCAGCCGGCGTCGGGGAGCTGTTTTTT
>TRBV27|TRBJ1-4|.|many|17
CASSLSEGTATNEKLFF
TGTGCCAGCAGTTTATCGGAGGGTACTGCAACTAATGAAAAACTGTTTTTT
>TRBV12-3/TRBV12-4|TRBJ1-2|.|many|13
CASSFGEGYGYTF
.
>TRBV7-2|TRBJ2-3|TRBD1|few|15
CASSRSVPRGDTQYF
TGTGCCAGCAGTAGAAGTGTGCCCAGGGGGGATACGCAGTATTTT
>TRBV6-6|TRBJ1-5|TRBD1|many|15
CASSPTGGSFQPQHF
TGTGCCAGCAGTCCGACAGGGGGCTCTTTTCAGCCCCAGCATTTT
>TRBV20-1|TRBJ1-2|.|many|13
CSARDPRVSGYTF
TGCAGTGCTAGAGACCCGCGGGTTAGTGGCTACACCTTC
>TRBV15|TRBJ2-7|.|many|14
CATSRNVVSYEQYF
TGTGCCACCAGCAGAAACGTTGTATCCTACGAGCAGTACTTC
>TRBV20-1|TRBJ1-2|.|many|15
CSARLSSIRGYGYTF
TGCAGTGCCAGACTAAGTTCTATACGGGGCTATGGCTACACCTTC
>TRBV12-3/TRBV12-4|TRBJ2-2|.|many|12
CASSRGTGELFF
TGTGCCAGCAGTCGAGGCACCGGGGAGCTGTTTTTT
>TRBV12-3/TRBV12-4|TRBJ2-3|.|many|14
CASSSPFRLDTQYF
TGTGCCAGCAGTTCGCCGTTTCGATTAGATACGCAGTATTTT
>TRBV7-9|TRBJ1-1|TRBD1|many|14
CASSWTGIGTEAFF
TGTGCCAGCAGCTGGACAGGGATTGGGACTGAAGCTTTCTTT
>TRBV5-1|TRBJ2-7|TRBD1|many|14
CASSRTGVSYEQYF
TGCGCCAGCAGCCGAACAGGGGTGTCCTACGAGCAGTACTTC
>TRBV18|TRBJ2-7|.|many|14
CASSPTRSSYEQYF
TGTGCCAGCTCACCCACGCGGAGCTCCTACGAGCAGTACTTC
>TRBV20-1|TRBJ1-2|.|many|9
CSAGIDLTF
TGCAGTGCGGGAATTGACCTCACCTTC
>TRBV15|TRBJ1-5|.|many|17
CATSRDSSAAIDQPQHF
TGTGCCACCAGCAGAGATAGTTCGGCCGCGATAGATCAGCCCCAGCATTTT
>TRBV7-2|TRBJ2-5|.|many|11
CASSQIETQYF
TGTGCCAGCAGCCAAATTGAGACCCAGTACTTC
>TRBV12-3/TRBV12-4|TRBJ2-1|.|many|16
CASSLVGISTYNEQFF
TGTGCCAGCAGTTTGGTCGGGATTTCTACCTACAATGAGCAGTTCTTC
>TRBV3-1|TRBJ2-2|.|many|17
CASSQAAGRGGTGELFF
TGTGCCAGCAGCCAAGCGGCAGGGAGAGGTGGCACCGGGGAGCTGTTTTTT
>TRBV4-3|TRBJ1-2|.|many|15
CASSQARQSHYGYTF
TGCGCCAGCAGCCAGGCGCGACAGAGCCACTATGGCTACACCTTC
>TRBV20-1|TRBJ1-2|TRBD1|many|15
CSARLDRPPSYGYTF
TGCAGTGCTAGACTGGACAGGCCCCCTTCCTATGGCTACACCTTC
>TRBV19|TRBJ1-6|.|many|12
CASRIDRSPLHF
TGTGCCAGTAGGATCGACCGTTCACCCCTCCACTTT
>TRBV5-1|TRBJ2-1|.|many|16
CASIIDGGRSYNEQFF
TGCGCCAGCATTATTGATGGGGGAAGATCCTACAATGAGCAGTTCTTC
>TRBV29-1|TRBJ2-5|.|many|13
CSVGHGVGETQYF
TGCAGCGTTGGTCACGGGGTAGGAGAGACCCAGTACTTC
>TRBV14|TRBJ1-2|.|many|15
CASSLGPGANYGYTF
TGTGCCAGCAGCCTCGGACCGGGAGCTAACTATGGCTACACCTTC
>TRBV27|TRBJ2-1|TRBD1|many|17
CASSPVDRLGMEDEQFF
TGTGCCAGCAGTCCGGTGGACAGGCTGGGGATGGAGGATGAGCAGTTCTTC
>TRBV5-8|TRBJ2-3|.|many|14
CASSLSRPMGTQYF
TGTGCCAGCAGCTTGTCGAGACCGATGGGTACGCAGTATTTT
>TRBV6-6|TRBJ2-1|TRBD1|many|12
CASSPQGEEQFF
TGTGCCAGCAGCCCCCAGGGGGAGGAGCAGTTCTTC
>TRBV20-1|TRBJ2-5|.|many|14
CSARDKAYQETQYF
TGCAGTGCTAGAGATAAAGCGTACCAAGAGACCCAGTACTTC
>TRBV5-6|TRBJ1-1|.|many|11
CASSLYGEAFF
TGTGCCAGCAGCTTGTACGGTGAAGCTTTCTTT
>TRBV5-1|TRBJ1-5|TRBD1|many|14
CASSPGQGRQPQHF
TGCGCCAGCAGCCCCGGACAGGGGCGACAGCCCCAGCATTTT
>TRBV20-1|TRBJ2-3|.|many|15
CSAPGMGVTTDTQYF
TGCAGTGCTCCCGGAATGGGGGTCACGACAGATACGCAGTATTTT
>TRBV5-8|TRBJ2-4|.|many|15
CASSLVVGPDPIQYF
TGTGCCAGCAGCTTGGTTGTCGGACCAGACCCGATTCAGTACTTC
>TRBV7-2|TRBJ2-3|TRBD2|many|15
CASSLGLASGDTQYF
TGTGCCAGCAGCTTGGGACTAGCGTCCGGAGATACGCAGTATTTT
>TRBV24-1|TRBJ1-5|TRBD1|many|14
CATSTGTGYQPQHF
TGTGCCACCAGTACCGGGACAGGGTATCAGCCCCAGCATTTT
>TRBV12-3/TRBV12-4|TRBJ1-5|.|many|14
CASSFGGEGLPQHF
TGTGCCAGCAGTTTTGGTGGGGAGGGCCTGCCCCAGCATTTT
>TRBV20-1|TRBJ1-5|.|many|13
CSAKSVESQPQHF
TGCAGTGCGAAATCGGTAGAGAGTCAGCCCCAGCATTTT
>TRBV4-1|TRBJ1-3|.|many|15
CASSRGPHSGNTIYF
TGCGCCAGCAGCCGAGGTCCTCACTCTGGAAACACCATATATTTT
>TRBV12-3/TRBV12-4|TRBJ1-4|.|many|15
CASSLNAGEIEKLFF
TGTGCCAGCAGTTTGAATGCGGGGGAAATTGAAAAACTGTTTTTT
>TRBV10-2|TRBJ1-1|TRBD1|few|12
CASSEGQGGPFF
TGCGCCAGCAGTGAAGGACAGGGGGGTCCTTTCTTT
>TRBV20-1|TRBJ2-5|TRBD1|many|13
CSASWQGVKTQYF
TGCAGTGCTAGTTGGCAGGGGGTAAAGACCCAGTACTTC
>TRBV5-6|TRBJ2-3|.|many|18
CASSEGPLGPTITDTQYF
TGTGCCAGCAGTGAGGGGCCGCTTGGTCCGACGATCACAGATACGCAGTATTTT
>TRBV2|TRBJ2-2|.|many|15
CASRAESTNTGELFF
TGTGCCAGCAGGGCCGAGTCCACGAACACCGGGGAGCTGTTTTTT
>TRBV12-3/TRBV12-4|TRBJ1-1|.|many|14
CASSRDSLNTEAFF
TGTGCCAGCAGCAGGGACTCCCTGAACACTGAAGCTTTCTTT
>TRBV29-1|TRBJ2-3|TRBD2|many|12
CSQSGGPDTQYF
TGCAGTCAGTCGGGGGGTCCAGATACGCAGTATTTT
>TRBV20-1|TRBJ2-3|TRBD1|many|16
CSAYGQALTETDTQYF
TGCAGTGCTTATGGACAGGCCCTAACAGAAACAGATACGCAGTATTTT
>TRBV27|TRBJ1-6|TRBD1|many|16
CASSFFRGTGDSPLHF
TGTGCCAGCAGTTTCTTTAGGGGGACAGGGGATTCACCCCTCCACTTT
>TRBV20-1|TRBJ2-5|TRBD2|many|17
CSARDPLAGGEIETQYF
TGCAGTGCTAGAGATCCACTAGCGGGGGGGGAAATAGAGACCCAGTACTTC
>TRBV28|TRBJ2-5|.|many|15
CASSPSAGLQETQYF
TGTGCCAGCAGTCCCTCGGCGGGACTCCAAGAGACCCAGTACTTC